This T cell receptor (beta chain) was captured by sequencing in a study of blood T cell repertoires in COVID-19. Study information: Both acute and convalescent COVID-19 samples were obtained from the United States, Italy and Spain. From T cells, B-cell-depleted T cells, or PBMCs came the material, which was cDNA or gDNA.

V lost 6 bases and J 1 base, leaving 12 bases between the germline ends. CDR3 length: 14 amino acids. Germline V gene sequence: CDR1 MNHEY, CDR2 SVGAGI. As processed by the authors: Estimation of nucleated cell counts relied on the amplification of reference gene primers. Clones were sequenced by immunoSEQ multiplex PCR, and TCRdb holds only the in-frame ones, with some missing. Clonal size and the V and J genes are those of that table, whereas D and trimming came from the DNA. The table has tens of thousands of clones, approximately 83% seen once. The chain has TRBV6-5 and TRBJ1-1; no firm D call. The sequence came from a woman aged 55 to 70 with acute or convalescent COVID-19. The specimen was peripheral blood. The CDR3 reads CASRPETPNTEAFF. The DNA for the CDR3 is TGTGCCAGCAGACCTGAGACACCGAACACTGAAGCTTTCTTT.